These 9 T cell receptor beta chains were sequenced from one sample in a study of cytomegalovirus exposure and HLA in healthy donors. 13 Jbeta primers and 60 Vbeta primers were used for the PCR. TCRdb keeps only in-frame clones here, not all; method: immunoSEQ multiplex PCR. Recorded for this sample: over 150,000 clones. Specimen: PBMCs. All receptors derive from a boy younger than 18 in good health and CMV-seronegative.

This chain links TRBV19 with TRBJ2-1; maybe TRBD2 (6 bases). Germline assignment: CDR1 LNHDA and CDR2 SQIVND (reference sequence). CDR3 size: 16 residues. The V and J ends lost 6 bases and 3 bases respectively, with 18 bases between them. The CDR3 coding sequence is TGTGCCAGTAGGAAAGGTGAGCTGGAGGGCTACAATGAGCAGTTCTTC. This translates into CASRKGELEGYNEQFF.

CDR3 in amino acids: CASRNGGGNTEAFF. The DNA for the CDR3 is TGTGCCAGTAGGAACGGGGGAGGGAACACTGAAGCTTTCTTT. The chain has TRBV19 and TRBJ1-1; maybe TRBD1 (5 bases). Germline V CDR1 and CDR2: LNHDA, SQIVND (reference sequence). This CDR3 comprises 14 residues. Deletions cut 6 bases from V and 1 base from J, with 12 bases between.

J is TRBJ1-3 and V is TRBV27; 7 positions match TRBD1. The CDR3 is 16 amino acids. Per germline, CDR1 MNHEY and CDR2 SMNVEV (reference sequence). J was trimmed by 1 base and V by 5 bases; bases with no gene match: 8. The CDR3 DNA reads as TGTGCCAGCAGTCCCAACAGGGGCAGGTCTGGAAACACCATATATTTT. This encodes CASSPNRGRSGNTIYF.

The chain recombines TRBV5-6 with TRBJ1-2; a possible D gene is TRBD1 (5 bases). With 4 bases removed from V and 3 bases from J, the gap between germline ends came to 16 bases. The CDR3 spans 15 residues. Germline loops: CDR1 SGHDT, CDR2 YYEEEE. DNA of the CDR3: TGTGCCAGCAGCCTAGGAGGGGCAAGCTACTATGGCTACACCTTC. Its protein is CASSLGGASYYGYTF. The whole variable domain, remainder taken from reference TRBV5-6 and TRBJ1-2, is DAGVTQSPTHLIKTRGQQVTLRCSPKSGHDTVSWYQQALGQGPQFIFQYYEEEERQRGNFPDRFSGHQFPNYSSELNVNALLLGDSALYLCASSLGGASYYGYTFGSGTRLTVV.

V and J are TRBV19 and TRBJ1-2; D is unresolved. The CDR3 has 11 amino acids. V shed 8 bases and J shed 8 bases, with 12 bases lying between them. Germline V CDR1 and CDR2: LNHDA, SQIVND (reference sequence). CDR3 nucleotide sequence: TGTGCCAGTCGAACCGACGGGGGCTACACCTTC. Protein sequence: CASRTDGGYTF.

The chain is built from TRBV27 and TRBJ2-5; 10 bases map to TRBD2. Germline CDR1 reads MNHEY; CDR2 reads SMNVEV (reference sequence). Trimming cost V 5 bases and J 4 bases; bases outside gene matches: 7. The CDR3 runs 15 residues. The CDR3 DNA is TGTGCCAGCAGTCGACTAGCGGGTTTGCGAGAGACCCAGTACTTC. It is translated as CASSRLAGLRETQYF.

CDR3 nucleotide sequence: TGTGCCTGGAGTGTCCGGCGGGAGAGTGAAAAACTGTTTTTT. It translates to CAWSVRRESEKLFF. V and J are TRBV30 and TRBJ1-4; no firm D call. The V and J ends lost 0 bases and 7 bases respectively, with 12 bases between them. In germline, CDR1 is GTSNPN, CDR2 SVGIG (reference sequence). The CDR3 totals 14 residues. The whole variable domain, remainder taken from reference TRBV30 and TRBJ1-4, is SQTIHQWPATLVQPVGSPLSLECTVEGTSNPNLYWYRQAAGRGLQLLFYSVGIGQISSEVPQNLSASRPQDRQFILSSKKLLLSDSGFYLCAWSVRRESEKLFFGSGTQLSVL.

The chain couples TRBV5-4 to TRBJ2-7, with a tentative D call TRBD2 (6 bases). The ends were cut back, 2 bases at V and 3 bases at J, with 12 bases in the middle. This CDR3 is 14 amino acids long. Germline assignment: CDR1 SGHNT and CDR2 YYREEE (reference sequence). CDR3 loop: CASSFVGSGYEQYF. Written as DNA, the CDR3 is TGTGCCAGCAGCTTCGTCGGTAGCGGCTACGAGCAGTACTTC.

The chain is built from TRBV9 and TRBJ2-5, with TRBD2 identical over 8 bases. CDR1 and CDR2 (germline): SGDLS, YYNGEE. The CDR3 is made up of 15 amino acids. Germline trimming cut 3 bases from V and 4 bases from J; bases unmatched to any gene: 8. The CDR3 nucleotides are TGTGCCAGCAGCGAAGGGACTAGGCCGGGAGAGACCCAGTACTTC. The encoded protein is CASSEGTRPGETQYF. The full variable domain, its missing parts supplied by reference TRBV9 and TRBJ2-5, is DSGVTQTPKHLITATGQRVTLRCSPRSGDLSVYWYQQSLDQGLQFLIQYYNGEERAKGNILERFSAQQFPDLHSELNLSSLELGDSALYFCASSEGTRPGETQYFGPGTRLLVL.